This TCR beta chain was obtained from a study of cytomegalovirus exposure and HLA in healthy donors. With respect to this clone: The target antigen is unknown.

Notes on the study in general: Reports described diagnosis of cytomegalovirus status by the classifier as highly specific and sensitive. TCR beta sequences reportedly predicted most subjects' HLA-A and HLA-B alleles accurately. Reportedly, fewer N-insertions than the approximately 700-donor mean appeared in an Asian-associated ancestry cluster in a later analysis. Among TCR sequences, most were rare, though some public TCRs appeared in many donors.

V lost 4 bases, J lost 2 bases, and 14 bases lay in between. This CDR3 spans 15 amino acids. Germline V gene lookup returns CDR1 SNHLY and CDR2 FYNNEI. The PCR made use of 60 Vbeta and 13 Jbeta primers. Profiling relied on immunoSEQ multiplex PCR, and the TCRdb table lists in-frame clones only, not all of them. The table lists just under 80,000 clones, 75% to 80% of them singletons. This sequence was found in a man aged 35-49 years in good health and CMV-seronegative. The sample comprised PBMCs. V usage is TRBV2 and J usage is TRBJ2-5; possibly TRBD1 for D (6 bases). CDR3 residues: CASSGTVGNQETQYF. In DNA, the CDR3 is TGTGCCAGCAGTGGGACAGTGGGGAATCAAGAGACCCAGTACTTC.